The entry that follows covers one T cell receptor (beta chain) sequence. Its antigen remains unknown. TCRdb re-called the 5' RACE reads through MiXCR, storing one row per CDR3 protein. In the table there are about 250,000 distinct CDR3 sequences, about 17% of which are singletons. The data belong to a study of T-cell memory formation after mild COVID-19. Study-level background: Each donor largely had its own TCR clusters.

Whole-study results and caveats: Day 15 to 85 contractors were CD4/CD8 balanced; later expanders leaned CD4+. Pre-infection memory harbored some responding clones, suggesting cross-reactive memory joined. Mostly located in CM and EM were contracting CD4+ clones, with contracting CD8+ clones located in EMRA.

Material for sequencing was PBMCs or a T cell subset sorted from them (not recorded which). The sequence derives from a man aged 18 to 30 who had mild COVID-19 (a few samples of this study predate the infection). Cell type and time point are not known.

The CDR3 nucleotides are TGCGCCAGCAGCTTGGAAGGGGGCTGGGAAGCTTTCTTT. Translating gives CASSLEGGWEAFF. The chain couples TRBV5-1 to TRBJ1-1; 7 bases map to TRBD1. V gave up 0 bases and J gave up 8 bases; unmatched junction bases: 4. Germline CDR1 and CDR2: SGHRS and YFSETQ. CDR3 length: 13 amino acids.